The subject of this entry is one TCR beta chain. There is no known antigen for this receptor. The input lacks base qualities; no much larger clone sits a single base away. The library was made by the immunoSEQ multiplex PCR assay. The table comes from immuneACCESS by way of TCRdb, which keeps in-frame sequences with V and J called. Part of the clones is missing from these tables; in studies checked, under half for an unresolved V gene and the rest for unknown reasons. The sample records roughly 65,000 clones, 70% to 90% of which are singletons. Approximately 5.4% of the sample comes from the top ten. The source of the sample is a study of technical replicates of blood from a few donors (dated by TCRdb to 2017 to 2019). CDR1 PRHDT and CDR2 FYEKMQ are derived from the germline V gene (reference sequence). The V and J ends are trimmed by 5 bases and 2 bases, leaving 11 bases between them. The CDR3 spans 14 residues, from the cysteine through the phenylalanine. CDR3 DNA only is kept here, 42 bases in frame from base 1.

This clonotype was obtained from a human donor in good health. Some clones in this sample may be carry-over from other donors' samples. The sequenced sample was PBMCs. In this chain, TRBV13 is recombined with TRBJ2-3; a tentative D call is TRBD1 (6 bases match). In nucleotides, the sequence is TGTGCCAGCAGCGGCCGGGACACCACAGATACGCAGTATTTT. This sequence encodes CASSGRDTTDTQYF.